This TCR beta chain comes out of a study of T cell responses to AZD1222 COVID-19 vaccine. Study background: Second doses that came at about 4 or about 12 weeks were put together. Study-wide findings and caveats: With two AZD1222 doses given, Spike-specific TCR breadth and depth both rose. Nearly half of spike-specific TCRs reportedly target variant regions that are unmutated in the B.1.351 and B.1.1.7 variants. The donor cohort was predominantly white British with a female majority, and clonal diversity may have been underestimated.

For this clone: Its antigen remains unknown.

The protocol was immunoSEQ multiplex PCR, while the TCRdb copy is restricted to in-frame clones and leaves out a portion. The table shows just under 95,000 clones, with approximately 90% occurring only once. CDR1 SEHNR and CDR2 FQNEAQ come from the germline V gene (reference sequence). J was trimmed by 4 bases and V by 5 bases; bases with no gene match: 5. The CDR3 is 14 amino acids. The chain recombines TRBV7-9 with TRBJ2-5; 9 nucleotides match TRBD2. The material was peripheral blood, obtained on day 0 of AZD1222 vaccination. This sequence originates from an adult in good health. CDR3 sequence (DNA): TGTGCCAGCAGCCCCCCGACTAGCGGAGAGACCCAGTACTTC. This gives the protein CASSPPTSGETQYF.